This T cell receptor (beta chain) was obtained from a study of cytomegalovirus exposure and HLA in healthy donors (dated by TCRdb to about 2017). The study in broad terms: In an earlier analysis of approximately 640 of the donors, 250 to 350 Gb of sequence data and roughly 100 million unique TCR beta sequences from roughly 180 million T cells were reported. Approximately 300 gigabases of sequencing data and tens of millions of unique TCR sequences were included in an early release covering several hundred HLA-typed donors. The genetic ancestry cluster associated with self-reported Caucasian donors included 81% of the 300 to 400 genotyped donors. The aim of the study was to test whether cataloging public T cell receptors could identify signatures of past pathogen exposure. Using immunosequencing, the study profiled T cell repertoires from about 650 subjects and related those repertoires to cytomegalovirus serostatus. Along with the roughly 710-subject first cohort, a separate validation cohort of about 110 different subjects was used. To predict cytomegalovirus infection status, the study combined high-throughput TCR immunosequencing, statistical association of individual TCRs with disease status, and machine learning. To study patterns of TCR occurrence, a later analysis re-analyzed previously published TCR beta repertoires from 500 to 850 donors and added high-resolution HLA genotyping. Rather than drawing on any new phenotypic data, the later analysis identified candidate immune exposures from TCR beta sequences and the way those sequences occurred across donors. An earlier analysis of nearly 600 of the donors applied high-throughput TCR beta sequencing to assess whether each TCR beta V gene segment acted as functional or pseudogenic. Alongside the repertoire data, information on donor age, sex, ethnicity and CMV serostatus was compiled. In a later genetic analysis, genome-wide SNP genotypes for about three fifths of the roughly 670 donors were used, and that subset was treated as a discovery cohort. All discovery cohort repertoires had been generated on a single sequencing platform. Both class I and class II loci were covered by HLA typing, at four-digit resolution. The number of donors typed differed by locus, with roughly 629-640 for A, B, C, DRB1 and DQB1, about 500 for DQA1, about 610 for DPA1, and 472 for DPB1. Because of strong linkage in the cohort, roughly five DR-DQ haplotypes were treated as single units for association and clustering. Among around 400 genotyped donors of the cohort, an average of approximately 200,000 unique TCR beta nucleotide sequences was sequenced per donor, of which roughly 18% were non-productive.

On this clone: Which antigen it targets is not known. Base-call qualities are not available, and no considerably larger clone is one nucleotide away.

The CDR3 contains 14 residues, cysteine and phenylalanine counted. Only CDR3 DNA is held: 42 bases, read in frame from base 1. The germline ends are 8 bases apart after V is trimmed by 3 bases and J by 1 base. CDR1 and CDR2 were assigned from the germline V gene as KGHSH and LQKENI. The research as a whole found: In the study, 150 to 200 TCR beta chains were listed as associated with cytomegalovirus. A later analysis found that HLA-associated TCR beta chains were more clonally expanded and had lower generation probabilities than equally common non-associated chains. Because counts were too low, more than 15 rarely observed V segments, including chromosome 9 orphons, were excluded from the earlier analysis of some 540 of the donors. Strong co-occurrence of HLA alleles, especially DR and DQ, made assigning TCR associations to individual alleles difficult. Correlated functional status among segregating V segments might be attributable to linkage disequilibrium, but an unknown experimental factor could not be ruled out. CMV serostatus was the only immune exposure information available for the cohort. The authors suggested that the approach could potentially be generalized to other disease states and immunological phenotypes. Three of the identified cytomegalovirus-associated TCR beta chains were confirmed in vitro to be specific for cytomegalovirus antigens. A cluster of highly shared sequence variants was judged likely to be a technical artifact of the sequencing pipeline. Because HLA typing was missing for some donors at each locus, association tests included only the typed subset. In a later analysis, most CMV-associated TCR beta chains were found to appear HLA-restricted, with HLA associations seemingly driven largely by CMV exposure. Some IMGT-functional V segments, including TRBV6-2 and TRBV6-3, could not be told apart with the 87-base-pair reads, so those segments were excluded. According to a later analysis, TCR association rates differed among HLA loci, with DRB1 alleles showing the most associated TCRs and HLA-C alleles showing the fewest. A later analysis reported that several top co-occurrence clusters appeared linked to parvovirus B19, influenza, CMV and Epstein-Barr virus. In an earlier analysis of some 640 of the donors, most TCR beta V segments were observed in productive rearrangements about 87% or about 30% of the time, broadly matching IMGT annotations. A further reported finding was that TCR beta sequences accurately predicted the HLA-A and HLA-B alleles for most subjects in the first cohort. A later analysis associated 16,951 TCR beta sequences with specific HLA alleles at a false discovery rate of 0.05. Sequencing depth was assumed to be roughly uniform across donors in the presence/absence analyses, though that assumption may not hold. Most TCR sequences were seen in very few donors, while some public TCRs were found in many individuals. Cytomegalovirus status was reported to be diagnosed by the classifier with high specificity and sensitivity in both the original and validation cohorts. V-gene and J-gene trimming of TCR beta chains was associated with a missense DCLRE1C variant in a later genetic analysis, and the association was replicated in an independent cohort. Compared with the approximately 710-donor mean, donors in an Asian-associated ancestry cluster had fewer N-insertions in productive TCRs, according to a later genetic analysis. This cohort had only TCR beta chains sequenced, and the lack of alpha or paired-chain data limited which features could be detected.

Library prep was done by the immunoSEQ multiplex PCR assay. A mixture of 60 forward primers for TCR Vbeta segments and 13 reverse primers for TCR Jbeta segments was used in the multiplex PCR. The CDR3 region of rearranged TCR beta genes was amplified from genomic DNA with a multiplex PCR assay. On the Illumina HiSeq System, the amplified TCR beta libraries were sequenced as 87-base-pair reads. For the original study's pipeline: A later analysis tallied roughly 76 million unique TCR beta chains across the 550 to 850 repertoires, and approximately 12 million of those chains were shared by two or more donors. To remove PCR and sequencing errors, raw reads were error-corrected and collapsed into unique sequences using a nearest-neighbor algorithm that merged closely related sequences. To assign V, D and J gene segments, CDR3 sequences were aligned to IMGT reference sequences. For a sequence to be retained, at least a six-nucleotide match to both a V gene segment and a J gene segment was required. Rearrangements were called productive when the CDR3 lacked stop codons and stayed in frame with V and J; all others were non-productive. Following IMGT convention, CDR3 was defined as the stretch from the second conserved V-encoded cysteine to the conserved J-encoded phenylalanine. The earlier analysis of 587 of the donors excluded sequences that lacked an unambiguous match to a single V gene segment. In an earlier analysis of around 590 of the donors, a V segment was called functional when productive rearrangements were above 56.7%, and segregating when the standard deviation between donors exceeded 5%. A statistical classification framework was built to diagnose cytomegalovirus status from the catalog of TCR beta chain sequences. In a later analysis, TCR nucleotide sequences were compared against IMGT/GENE-DB human TR gene sequences so that V and J genes could be assigned. A later analysis assigned CDR3 sequences and most-parsimonious VDJ recombination scenarios with the TCRdist pipeline. A later analysis defined each TCR beta chain by its CDR3 amino acid sequence plus V-gene family, and excluded reads lacking a unique V-gene family. A later analysis removed roughly 590 highly shared, low-generation-probability nucleotide sequences to deal with suspected cross-contamination and a sequencing artifact. A later analysis calculated a clonal expansion index for each public chain from normalized within-repertoire ranks of inferred template counts. A later analysis computed generation probabilities with a VDJ recombination model fitted to out-of-frame rearrangements, and checked the results against IGoR. In a later analysis, hypergeometric tests were used to score TCR-TCR, TCR-HLA and TCR-CMV co-occurrence, with a repertoire-size bias correction applied to TCR pairs. To estimate false discovery rates, a later analysis permuted the HLA or CMV assignments 20 times. In a later analysis, co-occurring TCRs were grouped using DBSCAN, with TCRdist sequence similarity added in when clustering inside HLA-allele-positive subsets. Co-occurrence clustering excluded repertoires with fewer than 30,000 or more than 120,000 public chains, plus five with anomalous nucleotide sharing. The table comes from immuneACCESS by way of TCRdb, which keeps in-frame sequences with V and J called. Part of the clones is missing from these tables; in studies checked, under half for an unresolved V gene and the rest for unknown reasons. D and trimming come from the DNA, and the V and J calls and clone size come from that table. The sample table contains 95,000 to 150,000 clones; only one count was recorded for 60% to 80% of them. Jointly, the top ten make up more than 3% of the sample.

The cohort was made up of 666 healthy bone marrow donors. All cohort members were sampled while nominally healthy, although unrecorded immune exposures were likely present. The donor was CMV seronegative and belonged to the group of several hundred seronegative cohort members. A peripheral blood sample was provided by each donor, and peripheral blood mononuclear cells were used for TCR beta sequencing. Genomic DNA extraction from the blood cell samples was performed with the Qiagen DNeasy Blood Extraction Kit. This TCR came from a man aged 25 to 40 in good health and CMV-seronegative. The sequencing input was PBMCs. Recombination joined TRBV18 with TRBJ2-3; possibly the D gene is TRBD1, per 5 matching bases. The DNA sequence is as follows: TGTGCCAGCTCACCGACAGCCGGCACAGATACGCAGTATTTT. The encoded protein is CASSPTAGTDTQYF.